This is a list of T cell receptor beta chains from one sample in a study of T cell therapy after organ transplantation. Their antigens are not known. The protocol was immunoSEQ multiplex PCR, while the TCRdb copy is restricted to in-frame clones and leaves out a portion. The repertoire has 50,000 or so clones, 94% of them found once; the top ten carry 3.1%. This sample comprised CD8+ T cells from blood, obtained before autologous CMV-specific T cell therapy. The receptors were gathered from a human patient who had received a solid organ transplant and had CMV disease. The CDR3 runs from the conserved cysteine through the conserved F or W.

V gene: TRBV19
J gene: TRBJ1-1
CDR3 protein: CASRSGTGDTEAFF

V gene: TRBV7-9
J gene: TRBJ2-2
CDR3 protein: CASSLGVQGLTGELFF

V gene: TRBV7-9
J gene: TRBJ1-3
CDR3 protein: CASSLANGGLSGNTIYF

V gene: TRBV11-2
J gene: TRBJ2-3
CDR3 protein: CASEGAVYSTDTQYF

V gene: TRBV5-4
J gene: TRBJ2-1
CDR3 protein: CASSLLQGGDEQFF

V gene: TRBV7-9
J gene: TRBJ2-7
CDR3 protein: CASSGSDGLYEQYF

V gene: TRBV7-6
J gene: TRBJ1-1
CDR3 protein: CASSLAGRANTEAFF

V gene: TRBV7-9
J gene: TRBJ1-1
CDR3 protein: CASSWGRAEAFF

V gene: TRBV6-5
J gene: TRBJ2-5
CDR3 protein: CASNLQGGLQETQYF

V gene: TRBV19
J gene: TRBJ2-2
CDR3 protein: CASSRQGTGELFF

V gene: TRBV7-9
J gene: TRBJ2-7
CDR3 protein: CASSSELAYEQYF

V gene: TRBV29-1
J gene: TRBJ1-1
CDR3 protein: CSVSLGTAMNTEAFF

V gene: TRBV7-6
J gene: TRBJ2-2
CDR3 protein: CASSQRGGELFF

V gene: TRBV7-9
J gene: TRBJ2-7
CDR3 protein: CASSSPYEQYF

V gene: TRBV6-5
J gene: TRBJ1-2
CDR3 protein: CASSYSRAGRYGYTF

V gene: TRBV18
J gene: TRBJ1-1
CDR3 protein: CASSTITEQNTEAFF

V gene: TRBV29-1
J gene: TRBJ2-1
CDR3 protein: CSASGSRLGNEQFF

V gene: TRBV6-6
J gene: TRBJ2-3
CDR3 protein: CASSYVAGRPDTQYF

V gene: TRBV30
J gene: TRBJ2-7
CDR3 protein: CAWSVGGGEQYF

V gene: TRBV10-1
J gene: TRBJ1-1
CDR3 protein: CASSADRGMNTEAFF

V gene: TRBV6-5
J gene: TRBJ1-3
CDR3 protein: CASSFANGAGNTIYF

V gene: TRBV27
J gene: TRBJ2-7
CDR3 protein: CASSNLGGSGMSYEQYF

V gene: TRBV18
J gene: TRBJ1-3
CDR3 protein: CASSPQGSGNTIYF

V gene: TRBV4-1
J gene: TRBJ1-2
CDR3 protein: CASSQEYAGPGYTF

V gene: TRBV6-6
J gene: TRBJ1-1
CDR3 protein: CASRPIRTANTEAFF

V gene: TRBV7-6
J gene: TRBJ1-6
CDR3 protein: CASSLGGANSPLHF

V gene: TRBV4-2
J gene: TRBJ2-2
CDR3 protein: CASSQGVRDPSFF

V gene: TRBV19
J gene: TRBJ1-1
CDR3 protein: CASRRAPLRGPKLGNTEAFF

V gene: TRBV11-3
J gene: TRBJ2-5
CDR3 protein: CASSTGTGGGETQYF

V gene: TRBV9
J gene: TRBJ2-3
CDR3 protein: CASSPGQGTDTQYF

V gene: TRBV7-2
J gene: TRBJ2-7
CDR3 protein: CASSTDSPRVYEQYF

V gene: TRBV27
J gene: TRBJ2-5
CDR3 protein: CASSLLGETQYF

V gene: TRBV18
J gene: TRBJ1-2
CDR3 protein: CASSPPHDNYGYTF

V gene: TRBV6-1
J gene: TRBJ1-5
CDR3 protein: CASSDARGASNQPQHF

V gene: TRBV4-3
J gene: TRBJ2-2
CDR3 protein: CASRTLNTGELFF

V gene: TRBV7-9
J gene: TRBJ1-1
CDR3 protein: CASTFGADEAFF

V gene: TRBV5-1
J gene: TRBJ2-3
CDR3 protein: CASNDRATDTQYF

V gene: TRBV7-3
J gene: TRBJ2-2
CDR3 protein: CASSLSGWAGELFF

V gene: TRBV9
J gene: TRBJ1-1
CDR3 protein: CASSPGPSGEAFF

V gene: TRBV6-5
J gene: TRBJ1-3
CDR3 protein: CASSPARGGNTIYF

V gene: TRBV7-9
J gene: TRBJ2-7
CDR3 protein: CASSLQVAYEQYF

V gene: TRBV6-1
J gene: TRBJ1-5
CDR3 protein: CASSAGPEGNQPQHF

V gene: TRBV6-5
J gene: TRBJ2-7
CDR3 protein: CASSWGRDRGSYEQYF

V gene: TRBV10-3
J gene: TRBJ2-1
CDR3 protein: CAIRQTSGGHNEQFF

V gene: TRBV5-6
J gene: TRBJ2-1
CDR3 protein: CASSLGTNEQFF

V gene: TRBV7-9
J gene: TRBJ1-2
CDR3 protein: CASSQSGGRHYGYTF

V gene: TRBV29-1
J gene: TRBJ2-7
CDR3 protein: CSVAPVGAYEQYF

V gene: TRBV27
J gene: TRBJ2-7
CDR3 protein: CASSFGGGTEQYF

V gene: TRBV19
J gene: TRBJ1-5
CDR3 protein: CASSLTGESSNQPQHF

V gene: TRBV6-5
J gene: TRBJ2-7
CDR3 protein: CASSYHLLSYEQYF

V gene: TRBV4-1
J gene: TRBJ2-7
CDR3 protein: CASSQSGRGRNEQYF

V gene: TRBV30
J gene: TRBJ2-7
CDR3 protein: CAWTSGRGYGFSEQYF

V gene: TRBV30
J gene: TRBJ1-1
CDR3 protein: CAWSVGSWSEAFF

V gene: TRBV7-3
J gene: TRBJ2-3
CDR3 protein: CASSSQGASTDTQYF